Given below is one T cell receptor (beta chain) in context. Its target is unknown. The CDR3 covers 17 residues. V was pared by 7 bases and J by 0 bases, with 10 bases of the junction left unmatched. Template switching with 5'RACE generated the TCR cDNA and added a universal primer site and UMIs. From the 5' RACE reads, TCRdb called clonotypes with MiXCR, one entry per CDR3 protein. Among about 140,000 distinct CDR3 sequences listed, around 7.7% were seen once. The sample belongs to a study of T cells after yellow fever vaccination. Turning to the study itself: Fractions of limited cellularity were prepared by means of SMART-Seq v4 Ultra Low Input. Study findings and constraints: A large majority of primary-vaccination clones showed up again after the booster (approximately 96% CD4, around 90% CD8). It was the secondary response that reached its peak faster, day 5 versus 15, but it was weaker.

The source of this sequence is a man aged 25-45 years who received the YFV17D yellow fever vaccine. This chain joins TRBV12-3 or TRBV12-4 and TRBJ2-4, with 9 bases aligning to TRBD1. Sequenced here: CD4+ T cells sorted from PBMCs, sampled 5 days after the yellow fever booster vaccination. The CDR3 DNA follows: TGTGCCAGCACCCTATTGGGACAGGGAATAGCCAAAAACATTCAGTACTTC. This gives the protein CASTLLGQGIAKNIQYF.